The sequence of this T cell receptor (beta chain) was determined in a study of pediatric ulcerative colitis. Sequenced by immunoSEQ multiplex PCR; TCRdb stores in-frame clones only, minus some. This sample yields tens of thousands of clones, of which around 78% are seen a single time; about 0.7% belongs to the top ten. Rectal tissue came from one to two pinch biopsies taken at colonoscopy. Germline V gene lookup returns CDR1 KGHSH and CDR2 LQKENI. Trimming cost V 8 bases and J 2 bases, with 16 bases left between them. The CDR3 is 15 residues long. The specimen was gut tissue. The chain is built from TRBV18 and TRBJ2-1; D unresolved. The receptor's source is a boy aged 5-17 years with moderate ulcerative colitis. The CDR3 DNA follows: TGTGCCAGCCGCAACTCGAACTCAGCCTACAATGAGCAGTTCTTC. The encoded protein is CASRNSNSAYNEQFF.